These 30 T cell receptor beta chains originate from one sample sequenced in a study of quantifying T cell responses using KT2 cells. Looking at the study overall: Reverse transcription used primers in the TCR alpha and beta constant regions.

An oligo carrying a UMI was ligated to the cDNA 3' end. An equimolar mix of RC1.1 and RC1.2 primed the beta chain across TRBC1 and TRBC2. TCRdb re-analysed the UMI-ligation and nested PCR reads in MiXCR, keeping a single row per CDR3 protein. Of approximately 54,000 distinct CDR3 sequences listed, 11% are singletons. Sequencing was carried out using PBMCs spiked with cells of the T cell clone KT2. The source of these receptors is a human donor.

The V and J genes are TRBV20-1 and TRBJ1-1; TRBD1 matches 9 bases. CDR3 length: 13 residues. Per germline, CDR1 DFQATT and CDR2 SNEGSKA (reference sequence). J lost 5 bases, V lost 7 bases, and 8 bases had no gene match. CDR3 in amino acids: CSVTGQGITEAFF. The DNA of the CDR3 is TGCAGTGTTACGGGACAGGGAATAACTGAAGCTTTCTTT.

This chain joins TRBV9 and TRBJ1-5; no clear D gene. V dropped 0 bases and J dropped 7 bases, with 14 bases sitting between them. This CDR3 is 15 amino acids long. CDR1 and CDR2 from the germline V gene are SGDLS and YYNGEE. CDR3 nucleotide sequence: TGTGCCAGCAGCGTAGTTACGGTCCGGTCCCAGCCCCAGCATTTT. This translates into CASSVVTVRSQPQHF.

This rearrangement joins TRBV2 to TRBJ1-5, with no clear D. This CDR3 contains 15 residues. Trimming left V 7 bases short and J 0 bases short, with 13 bases between. Germline V gene lookup returns CDR1 SNHLY and CDR2 FYNNEI. CDR3 amino acids: CASNLNGYSNQPQHF. CDR3 DNA: TGTGCCAGCAACCTCAATGGGTATAGCAATCAGCCCCAGCATTTT. Based on the CDR3 plus reference TRBV2 and TRBJ1-5, the full variable domain is EPEVTQTPSHQVTQMGQEVILRCVPISNHLYFYWYRQILGQKVEFLVSFYNNEISEKSEIFDDQFSVERPDGSNFTLKIRSTKLEDSAMYFCASNLNGYSNQPQHFGDGTRLSIL.

Many counts were recorded for this clonotype. The rearrangement uses TRBV18 and TRBJ2-1, with 8 positions matching TRBD2. Germline V gene lookup returns CDR1 KGHSH and CDR2 LQKENI. The CDR3 totals 17 residues. V was pared by 3 bases and J by 1 base, with 8 bases of the junction left unmatched. CDR3 sequence (DNA): TGTGCCAGCTCACCCGGGGGGGCTTTGAGGTCCTACAATGAGCAGTTCTTC. Its translation is CASSPGGALRSYNEQFF.

This clonotype has more than one count but fewer than ten. The chain is built from TRBV12-3 or TRBV12-4 and TRBJ2-7; D call uncertain. Trimming took 8 bases from V and 1 from J, leaving 12 bases between them. CDR3 length: 13 residues. The CDR3 loop is CASSPGRSYEQYF. CDR3 in DNA: TGTGCCAGCTCCCCCGGCAGATCCTACGAGCAGTACTTC.

This chain links TRBV6-5 with TRBJ1-2; D is perhaps TRBD1 (5 bases). The CDR3 is 14 residues long. The germline V gene has CDR1 MNHEY and CDR2 SVGAGI. Trimming took off 5 bases at V and 7 bases at J, with 17 bases between the two ends. The CDR3 region is CASSAGRALAGYTF. CDR3 coding DNA: TGTGCCAGCAGTGCAGGGAGGGCGCTTGCTGGCTACACCTTC.

The rearrangement links TRBV18 to TRBJ1-5; possible D gene TRBD1, 5 bases. The CDR3 is made up of 14 amino acids. Trimming removed 0 bases from V and 8 bases from J, with 11 bases in between. Looked up from germline, CDR1 is KGHSH and CDR2 is LQKENI. CDR3 sequence reads: CASSPPWGEEPQHF. CDR3 bases: TGTGCCAGCTCACCACCTTGGGGGGAGGAGCCCCAGCATTTT.

V is TRBV20-1 and J is TRBJ2-7; TRBD2 matches at 11 bases. Germline loops: CDR1 DFQATT, CDR2 SNEGSKA (reference sequence). CDR3 length equals 14 residues. Trimming took 4 bases from V and 4 from J; bases not matched to a gene: 6. CDR3 sequence: CSAILAGGPYEQYF. DNA for the CDR3: TGCAGTGCTATTTTAGCGGGGGGGCCATACGAGCAGTACTTC.

This clonotype was counted only a few times. V usage is TRBV29-1 and J usage is TRBJ2-2; no definite D call. V lost 0 bases to trimming and J lost 3 bases, with 8 bases between them. Per the germline V gene, CDR1 is SQVTM and CDR2 is ANQGSEA. The CDR3 spans 14 residues. CDR3 in amino acids: CSVEEVADTGELFF. For the CDR3, the DNA is TGCAGCGTTGAAGAAGTGGCAGACACCGGGGAGCTGTTTTTT.

For this clonotype: A much bigger clone sits one base away, suggesting this may be a read error. The V and J genes are TRBV5-5 and TRBJ1-2, with 9 nucleotides matching TRBD1. This CDR3 has 16 residues. The germline V gene encodes CDR1 SGHKS and CDR2 YYEKEE (reference sequence). As DNA, the CDR3 is TGTGACAGCAGCTTGGCCGGGGACAGGGTGAGGGGCGGCTACACCTTC. This encodes CDSSLAGDRVRGGYTF.

This clonotype was detected a few times. The chain employs TRBV2 and TRBJ1-3, with 8 bases aligning to TRBD1. The junction had 3 bases not matched to a gene; V was cut back by 6 bases and J by 2 bases. Germline CDR1 is SNHLY and CDR2 is FYNNEI. CDR3 length equals 14 residues. The CDR3 loop reads CASRADRAGNTIYF. CDR3 coding DNA: TGTGCCAGCAGAGCGGACAGGGCTGGAAACACCATATATTTT.

Many counts were recorded for this clonotype. V gene TRBV29-1 combines with J gene TRBJ2-2, with TRBD1 identical over 7 bases. The CDR3 runs 15 residues. Trimming took 0 bases from V and 6 from J; bases not matched to a gene: 7. CDR1 SQVTM and CDR2 ANQGSEA come from the germline V gene. The CDR3 nucleotides read TGCAGCGTTGAAGAAAGACAGGGTGTCCCCGGGGAGCTGTTTTTT. Protein: CSVEERQGVPGELFF.

In its sample, this clonotype was seen once. An end of the junction differs from the germline gene, which may be a read error. The chain is built from TRBV4-2 and TRBJ1-5; the D is unclear. The CDR3 is 14 amino acids. The germline V gene has CDR1 LGHNA and CDR2 YNFKEQ. The CDR3 nucleotides are TGTGTCAGCAGCCAAGATCTTGGAAATCAGCCCCAGCATTTT. The encoded protein is CVSSQDLGNQPQHF.

In its sample, this clonotype was seen a few times. The rearrangement joins TRBV6-6 to TRBJ2-5; 7 bases fit TRBD2. With V trimmed by 2 bases and J by 4 bases, 4 bases remained unmatched. Germline CDR1 MNHNY, CDR2 SVGAGI (reference sequence). This CDR3 is 14 amino acids long. CDR3 amino acids: CASSYGREGETQYF. In nucleotides, the CDR3 is TGTGCCAGCAGTTACGGGAGGGAGGGAGAGACCCAGTACTTC.

The chain is built from TRBV20-1 and TRBJ2-3, with D tentatively TRBD2 (6 bases). The CDR3 is 15 amino acids. Germline assignment: CDR1 DFQATT and CDR2 SNEGSKA (reference sequence). With 3 bases removed from V and 1 base from J, the gap between germline ends came to 14 bases. The CDR3, as DNA: TGCAGTGCTAGTGTTCGGGAGTTTGGCACAGATACGCAGTATTTT. Residues: CSASVREFGTDTQYF.

Ten or more counts support this clonotype. The chain employs TRBV29-1 and TRBJ1-1; D gene uncertain. V lost 7 bases to trimming and J lost 6 bases, with 15 bases between them. CDR1 SQVTM and CDR2 ANQGSEA come from the germline V gene. The CDR3 length is 12 residues. CDR3 DNA: TGCAGCGGGGAAGGGTCTGTGTCTGAAGCTTTCTTT. It yields the protein CSGEGSVSEAFF. The full variable domain, with the rest looked up from reference TRBV29-1 and TRBJ1-1, is SAVISQKPSRDICQRGTSLTIQCQVDSQVTMMFWYRQQPGQSLTLIATANQGSEATYESGFVIDKFPISRPNLTFSTLTVSNMSPEDSSIYLCSGEGSVSEAFFGQGTRLTVV.

V gene TRBV6-6 combines with J gene TRBJ2-5, with 10 nucleotides matching TRBD2. The CDR3 runs 19 residues. Looked up from germline, CDR1 is MNHNY and CDR2 is SVGAGI (reference sequence). The J segment lost 2 bases and the V segment lost 5 bases, leaving 17 bases of the junction unmatched. The CDR3 DNA is TGTGCCAGCAGTAGAGGGCTAGCGGGGGCCGTAACGAATCAAGAGACCCAGTACTTC. Its translation is CASSRGLAGAVTNQETQYF.

The genes are TRBV20-1 and TRBJ1-5; possible D gene TRBD1, 5 bases. V was shortened by 5 bases and J by 1 base, with 12 bases between the two germline ends. Germline V gene data show CDR1 as DFQATT and CDR2 as SNEGSKA (reference sequence). This CDR3 region has 14 residues. This CDR3 reads CSAAGQGSNQPQHF. CDR3 nucleotide sequence: TGCAGTGCTGCGGGCCAGGGAAGCAATCAGCCCCAGCATTTT.

This clonotype was counted ten times or more. The V gene is TRBV9, the J gene TRBJ2-1; D remains ambiguous. V was pared by 4 bases and J by 6 bases, with 11 bases between. Germline V gene sequence: CDR1 SGDLS, CDR2 YYNGEE. The CDR3 has 13 residues. CDR3 protein: CASSTTGPNEQFF. The CDR3 nucleotides read TGTGCCAGCAGCACGACTGGCCCCAATGAGCAGTTCTTC.

This clonotype was detected a few times. V usage is TRBV7-8 and J usage is TRBJ2-7; D not certain. The CDR3 length is 17 residues. Per the germline V gene, CDR1 is SGHVS and CDR2 is FQNEAQ. Trimming took off 3 bases at V and 5 bases at J, with 23 bases between the two ends. DNA for the CDR3: TGTGCCAGCAGCTTCTTGGCCAGCCTCTTCCATCCCCACGAGCAGTACTTC. Translated: CASSFLASLFHPHEQYF.

This clonotype was seen repeatedly, ten times or more. This sequence joins TRBV6-6 and TRBJ2-5, with D possibly TRBD1 on 6 matching bases. This CDR3 has 14 residues. The V and J ends lost 6 bases and 1 base respectively, with 12 bases between them. Germline V gene lookup returns CDR1 MNHNY and CDR2 SVGAGI (reference sequence). The DNA for the CDR3 is TGTGCCAGCAGCCCTCAGGGGCCCCAAGAGACCCAGTACTTC. Amino acids: CASSPQGPQETQYF.

The chain is built from TRBV19 and TRBJ1-2, with TRBD1 as a possible D gene (5 bases). In germline, CDR1 is LNHDA, CDR2 SQIVND (reference sequence). V shed 5 bases and J shed 5 bases, with 30 bases lying between them. This CDR3 has 19 amino acids. For the CDR3, the DNA is TGTGCCAGTAGTCCCTCCCTTTGGCAGGGTGGCGGTGGGAGATATGGCTACACCTTC. Amino acids: CASSPSLWQGGGGRYGYTF.

J is TRBJ1-2 and V is TRBV21-1; the table's TRBD1 call for D was not verified on the DNA. TRBV21-1 is a recognized pseudogene. The CDR3 extends over 15 amino acids. The CDR3 reads CASSNRTGNNYGYTF. For the CDR3, the DNA is TGTGCCAGCAGCAATCGTACAGGGAATAACTATGGCTACACCTTC.

This chain joins TRBV5-1 and TRBJ2-3; TRBD2 agrees at 8 bases. From germline, CDR1 is SGHRS and CDR2 YFSETQ. V dropped 1 base and J dropped 0; count of bases not matched to a gene: 13. CDR3 length: 19 amino acids. The CDR3, as DNA: TGCGCCAGCAGCTTGTGGTTACCCTCGCGGGGGGTAAGCACAGATACGCAGTATTTT. Protein: CASSLWLPSRGVSTDTQYF. The whole variable domain, remainder taken from reference TRBV5-1 and TRBJ2-3, is KAGVTQTPRYLIKTRGQQVTLSCSPISGHRSVSWYQQTPGQGLQFLFEYFSETQRNKGNFPGRFSGRQFSNSRSEMNVSTLELGDSALYLCASSLWLPSRGVSTDTQYFGPGTRLTVL.

The gene calls are TRBV28 and TRBJ2-3, with TRBD2 matching 8 bases. The V gene's germline CDR1 is MDHEN and CDR2 SYDVKM. This CDR3 has 16 amino acids. J gave up 4 bases and V 7 bases, and 13 bases lay outside the gene matches. Here the CDR3 DNA reads TGTGCCAGCACCCCCTCAAGCGGGAGTAGGGCAGATACGCAGTATTTT. Its translation: CASTPSSGSRADTQYF.

The chain has TRBV12-3 or TRBV12-4 and TRBJ2-5; possible D gene TRBD2, 5 bases. This CDR3 has 15 amino acids. Trimming removed 1 base at V and 5 bases at J, with 14 bases between. CDR3 region: CASSLEPSGSETQYF. The CDR3 nucleotides are TGTGCCAGCAGTTTAGAACCCAGCGGTAGCGAGACCCAGTACTTC.

V usage is TRBV30 and J usage is TRBJ1-1, with 7 bases aligning to TRBD1. The germline CDR1 and CDR2 sequences are GTSNPN and SVGIG (reference sequence). With 7 bases clipped from V and 1 base from J, the junction kept 3 bases outside the gene matches. The CDR3 sequence is 12 residues long. The CDR3 sequence: CAFRTGNTEAFF. The CDR3 region has the DNA TGTGCCTTCCGGACAGGGAACACTGAAGCTTTCTTT.

This chain connects TRBV21-1 to TRBJ1-2. TRBV21-1 is classified as a pseudogene. This CDR3 is 14 amino acids long. This CDR3 reads CAGLQEGANYGYTF. The CDR3 nucleotides read TGTGCCGGCCTACAGGAGGGAGCTAACTATGGCTACACCTTC.

This clonotype came up a few times. The CDR3 loop reads CASSYSILGGTGANVLTF. The CDR3 DNA reads TGTGCCAGCAGTTACTCGATACTGGGAGGGACTGGGGCCAACGTCCTGACTTTC. The chain combines TRBV6-2 or TRBV6-3 with TRBJ2-6; 7 bases match TRBD2. J lost 2 bases, V lost 0 bases, and 7 bases had no gene match. CDR1 is MNHEY and CDR2 is SVGEGT in the germline V gene. The CDR3 is 18 amino acids.

The chain uses TRBV28 and TRBJ2-7; 9 bases map to TRBD1. With V trimmed by 3 bases and J by 3 bases, 6 bases remained unmatched. The CDR3 extends over 15 amino acids. Germline CDR1 MDHEN, CDR2 SYDVKM. In nucleotides, the CDR3 is TGTGCCAGCAGTTTGGCGGGACAGGGTAGCTACGAGCAGTACTTC. Encoded protein: CASSLAGQGSYEQYF. The whole variable domain, remainder taken from reference TRBV28 and TRBJ2-7, is DVKVTQSSRYLVKRTGEKVFLECVQDMDHENMFWYRQDPGLGLRLIYFSYDVKMKEKGDIPEGYSVSREKKERFSLILESASTNQTSMYLCASSLAGQGSYEQYFGPGTRLTVT.